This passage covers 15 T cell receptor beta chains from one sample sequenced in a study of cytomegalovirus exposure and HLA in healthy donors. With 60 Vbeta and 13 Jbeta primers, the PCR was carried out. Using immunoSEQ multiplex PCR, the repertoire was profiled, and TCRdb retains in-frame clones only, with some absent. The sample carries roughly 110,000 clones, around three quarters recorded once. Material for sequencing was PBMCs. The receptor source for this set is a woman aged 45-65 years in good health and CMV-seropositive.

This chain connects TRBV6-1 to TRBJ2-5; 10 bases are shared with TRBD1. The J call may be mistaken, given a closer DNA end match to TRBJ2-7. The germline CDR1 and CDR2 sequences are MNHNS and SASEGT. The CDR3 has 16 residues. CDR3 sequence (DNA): TGTGCCAGCAGTGAAGCGTCCGGACAGGGGGGTTACGAGCAGTACTTC. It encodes CASSEASGQGGYEQYF.

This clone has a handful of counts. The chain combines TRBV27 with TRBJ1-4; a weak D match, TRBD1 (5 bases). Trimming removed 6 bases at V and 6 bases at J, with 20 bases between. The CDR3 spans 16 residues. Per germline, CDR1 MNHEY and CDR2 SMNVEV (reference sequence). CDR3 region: CASRAVRRGWDEKLFF. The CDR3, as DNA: TGTGCCAGCAGAGCGGTACGGAGGGGATGGGATGAAAAACTGTTTTTT.

The CDR3 is CAISGQGAQPQHF. CDR3 in DNA: TGTGCCATCAGCGGACAGGGGGCTCAGCCCCAGCATTTT. The rearrangement uses TRBV10-3 and TRBJ1-5; TRBD1 agrees at 11 bases. This CDR3 is built from 13 residues. Germline CDR1 and CDR2: ENHRY and SYGVKD. The trim removed 6 bases at V and 6 bases at J, leaving 1 base unmatched.

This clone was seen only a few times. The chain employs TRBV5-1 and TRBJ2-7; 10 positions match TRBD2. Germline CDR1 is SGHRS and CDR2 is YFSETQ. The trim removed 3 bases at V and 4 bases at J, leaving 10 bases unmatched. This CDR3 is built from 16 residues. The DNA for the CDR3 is TGCGCCAGCAGCTGGGGCGGGCCTAGCGGGGGTTACGAGCAGTACTTC. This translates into CASSWGGPSGGYEQYF.

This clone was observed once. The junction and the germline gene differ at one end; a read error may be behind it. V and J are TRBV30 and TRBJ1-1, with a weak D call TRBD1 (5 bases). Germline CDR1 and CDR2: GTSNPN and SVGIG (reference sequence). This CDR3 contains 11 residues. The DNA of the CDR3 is TGCGGGGGGATACGGAAAACTGAAGCTTTCTTT. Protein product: CGGIRKTEAFF.

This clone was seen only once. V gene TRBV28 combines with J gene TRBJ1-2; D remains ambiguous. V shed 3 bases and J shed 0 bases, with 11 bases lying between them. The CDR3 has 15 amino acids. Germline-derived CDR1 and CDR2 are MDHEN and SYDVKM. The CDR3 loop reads CASSFSAGPNYGYTF. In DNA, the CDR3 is TGTGCCAGCAGTTTTTCGGCAGGTCCTAACTATGGCTACACCTTC.

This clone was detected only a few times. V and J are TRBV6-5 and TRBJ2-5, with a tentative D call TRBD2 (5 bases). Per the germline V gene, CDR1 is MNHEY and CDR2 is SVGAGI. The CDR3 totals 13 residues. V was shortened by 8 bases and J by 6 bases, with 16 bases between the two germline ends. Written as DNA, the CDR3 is TGTGCCAGCTCTACCCCGGGGAGCCAGACCCAGTACTTC. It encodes CASSTPGSQTQYF.

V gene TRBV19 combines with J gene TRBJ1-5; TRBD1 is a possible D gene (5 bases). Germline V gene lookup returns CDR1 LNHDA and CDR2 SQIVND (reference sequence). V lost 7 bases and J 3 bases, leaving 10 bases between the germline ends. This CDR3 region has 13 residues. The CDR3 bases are TGTGCCAGTAAAGACAGTTTCAATCAGCCCCAGCATTTT. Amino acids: CASKDSFNQPQHF.

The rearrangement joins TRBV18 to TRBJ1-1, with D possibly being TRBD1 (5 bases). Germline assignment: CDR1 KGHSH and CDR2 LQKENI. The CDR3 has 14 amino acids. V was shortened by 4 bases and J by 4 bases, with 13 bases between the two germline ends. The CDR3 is CASSLDPRGTEAFF. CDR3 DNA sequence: TGTGCCAGCTCACTAGATCCTAGGGGCACTGAAGCTTTCTTT.

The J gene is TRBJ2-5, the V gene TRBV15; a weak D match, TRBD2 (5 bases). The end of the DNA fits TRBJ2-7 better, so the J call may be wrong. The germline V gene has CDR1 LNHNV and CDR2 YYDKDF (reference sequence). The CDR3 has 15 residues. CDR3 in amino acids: CATSRSDEGAYEQYF. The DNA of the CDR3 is TGTGCCACCAGCAGGTCAGACGAGGGAGCCTACGAGCAGTACTTC.

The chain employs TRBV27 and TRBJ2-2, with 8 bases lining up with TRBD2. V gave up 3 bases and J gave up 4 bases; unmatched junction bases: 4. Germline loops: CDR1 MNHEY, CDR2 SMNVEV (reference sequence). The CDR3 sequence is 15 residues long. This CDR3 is CASSFGTSSTGELFF. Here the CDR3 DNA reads TGTGCCAGCAGTTTCGGGACTAGTTCCACCGGGGAGCTGTTTTTT.

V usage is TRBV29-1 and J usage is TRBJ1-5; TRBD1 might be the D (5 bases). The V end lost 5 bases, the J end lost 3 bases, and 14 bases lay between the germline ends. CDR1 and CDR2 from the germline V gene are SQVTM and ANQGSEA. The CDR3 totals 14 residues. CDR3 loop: CSVTTDTPNQPQHF. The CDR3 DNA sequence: TGCAGCGTTACGACAGATACCCCCAATCAGCCCCAGCATTTT.

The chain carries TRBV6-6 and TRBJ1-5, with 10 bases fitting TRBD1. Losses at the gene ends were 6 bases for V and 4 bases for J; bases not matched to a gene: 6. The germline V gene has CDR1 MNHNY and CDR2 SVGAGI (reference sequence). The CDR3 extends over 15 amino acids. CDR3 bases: TGTGCCAGCAGCCCGGGACAGGGGTCAAATCAGCCCCAGCATTTT. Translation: CASSPGQGSNQPQHF.

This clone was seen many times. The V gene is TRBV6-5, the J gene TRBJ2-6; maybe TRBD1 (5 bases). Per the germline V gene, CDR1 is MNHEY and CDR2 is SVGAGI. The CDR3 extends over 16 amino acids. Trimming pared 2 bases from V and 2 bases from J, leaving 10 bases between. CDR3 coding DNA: TGTGCCAGCAGTTACAGGGGAACGCCTGGGGCCAACGTCCTGACTTTC. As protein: CASSYRGTPGANVLTF.

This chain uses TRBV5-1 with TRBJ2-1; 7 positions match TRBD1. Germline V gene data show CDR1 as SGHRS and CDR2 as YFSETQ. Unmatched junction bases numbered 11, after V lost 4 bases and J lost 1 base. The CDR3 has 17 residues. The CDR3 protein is CASSRGYRGKSYNEQFF. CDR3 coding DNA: TGCGCCAGCAGCCGAGGGTACAGGGGTAAGTCCTACAATGAGCAGTTCTTC.